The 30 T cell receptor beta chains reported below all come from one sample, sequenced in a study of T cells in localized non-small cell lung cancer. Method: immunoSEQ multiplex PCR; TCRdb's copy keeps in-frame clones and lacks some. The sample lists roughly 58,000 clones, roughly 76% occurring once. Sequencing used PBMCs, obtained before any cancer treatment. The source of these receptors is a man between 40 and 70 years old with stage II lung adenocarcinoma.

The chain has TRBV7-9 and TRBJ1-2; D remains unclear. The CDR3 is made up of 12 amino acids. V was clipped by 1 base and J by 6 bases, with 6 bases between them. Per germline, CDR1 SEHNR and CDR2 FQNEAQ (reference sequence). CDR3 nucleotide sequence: TGTGCCAGCAGCTTAGGGGGAGATGGCTACACCTTC. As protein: CASSLGGDGYTF.

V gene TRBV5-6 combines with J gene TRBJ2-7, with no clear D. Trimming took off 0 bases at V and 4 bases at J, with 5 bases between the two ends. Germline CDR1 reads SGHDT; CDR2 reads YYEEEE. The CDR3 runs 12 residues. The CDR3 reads CASSLGRYEQYF. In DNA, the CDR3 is TGTGCCAGCAGCTTGGGCCGGTACGAGCAGTACTTC.

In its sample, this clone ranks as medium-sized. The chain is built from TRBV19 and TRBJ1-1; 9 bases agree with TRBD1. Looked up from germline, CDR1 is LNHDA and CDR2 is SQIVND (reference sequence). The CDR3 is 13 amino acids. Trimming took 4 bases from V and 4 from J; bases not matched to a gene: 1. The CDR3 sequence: CASSRTGATEAFF. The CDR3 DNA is TGTGCCAGTAGTAGGACAGGGGCCACTGAAGCTTTCTTT.

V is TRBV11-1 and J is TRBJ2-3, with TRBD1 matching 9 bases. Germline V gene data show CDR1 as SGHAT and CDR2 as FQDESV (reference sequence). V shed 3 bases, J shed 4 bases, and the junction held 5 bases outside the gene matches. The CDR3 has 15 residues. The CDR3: CASSLFGQGSDTQYF. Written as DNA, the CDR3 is TGTGCCAGCAGCTTGTTTGGACAGGGGTCAGATACGCAGTATTTT.

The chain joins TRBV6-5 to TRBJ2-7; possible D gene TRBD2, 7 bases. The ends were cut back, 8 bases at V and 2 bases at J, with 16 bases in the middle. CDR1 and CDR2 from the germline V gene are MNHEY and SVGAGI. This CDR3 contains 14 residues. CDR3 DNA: TGTGCCAGCCACGAGACGGGGGGCGCCTACGAGCAGTACTTC. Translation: CASHETGGAYEQYF.

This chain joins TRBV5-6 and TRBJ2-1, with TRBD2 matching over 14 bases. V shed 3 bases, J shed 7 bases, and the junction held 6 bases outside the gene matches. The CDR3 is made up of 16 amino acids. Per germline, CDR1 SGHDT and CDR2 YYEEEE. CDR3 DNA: TGTGCCAGCAGCTCACCGGGACTAGCGGGAGATAATGAGCAGTTCTTC. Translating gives CASSSPGLAGDNEQFF.

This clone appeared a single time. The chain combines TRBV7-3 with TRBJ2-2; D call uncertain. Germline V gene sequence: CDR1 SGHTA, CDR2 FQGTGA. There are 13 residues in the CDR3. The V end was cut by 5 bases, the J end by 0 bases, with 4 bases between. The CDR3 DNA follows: TGTGCCAGCAGCGACCCGAACACCGGGGAGCTGTTTTTT. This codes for CASSDPNTGELFF.

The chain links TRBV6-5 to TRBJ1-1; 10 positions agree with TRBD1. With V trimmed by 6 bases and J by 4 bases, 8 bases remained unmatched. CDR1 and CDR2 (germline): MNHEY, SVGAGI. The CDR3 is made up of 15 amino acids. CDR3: CASSQPRTGGTEAFF. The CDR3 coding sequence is TGTGCCAGCAGCCAACCTAGGACAGGGGGCACTGAAGCTTTCTTT.

CDR3 DNA: TGTGCCAGCAGCAAAGAATTTATGAACACTGAAGCTTTCTTT. This translates into CASSKEFMNTEAFF. This rearrangement joins TRBV11-1 to TRBJ1-1; D unclear. Deletions cut 5 bases from V and 0 bases from J, with 10 bases between. CDR1 and CDR2 (germline): SGHAT, FQDESV (reference sequence). The CDR3 is 14 residues long.

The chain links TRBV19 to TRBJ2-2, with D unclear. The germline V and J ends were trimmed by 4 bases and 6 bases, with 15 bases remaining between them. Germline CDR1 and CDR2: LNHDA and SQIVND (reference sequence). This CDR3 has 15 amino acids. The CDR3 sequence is CASSTDLRMPGELFF. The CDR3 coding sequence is TGTGCCAGTAGTACAGACCTCCGGATGCCCGGGGAGCTGTTTTTT.

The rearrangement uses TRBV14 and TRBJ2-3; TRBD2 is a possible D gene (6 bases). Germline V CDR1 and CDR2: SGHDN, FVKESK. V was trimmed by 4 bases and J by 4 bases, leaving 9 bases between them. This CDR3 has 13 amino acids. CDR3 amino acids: CASSPLAADTQYF. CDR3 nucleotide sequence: TGTGCCAGCAGCCCTTTAGCGGCAGATACGCAGTATTTT. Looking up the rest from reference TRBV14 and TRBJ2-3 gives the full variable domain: EAGVTQFPSHSVIEKGQTVTLRCDPISGHDNLYWYRRVMGKEIKFLLHFVKESKQDESGMPNNRFLAERTGGTYSTLKVQPAELEDSGVYFCASSPLAADTQYFGPGTRLTVL.

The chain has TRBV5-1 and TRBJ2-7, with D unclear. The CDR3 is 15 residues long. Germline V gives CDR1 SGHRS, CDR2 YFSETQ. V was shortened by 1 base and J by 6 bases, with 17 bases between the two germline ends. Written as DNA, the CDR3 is TGCGCCAGCAGCTTGATGACTCCCGGGTCCCTCGAGCAGTACTTC. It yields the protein CASSLMTPGSLEQYF.

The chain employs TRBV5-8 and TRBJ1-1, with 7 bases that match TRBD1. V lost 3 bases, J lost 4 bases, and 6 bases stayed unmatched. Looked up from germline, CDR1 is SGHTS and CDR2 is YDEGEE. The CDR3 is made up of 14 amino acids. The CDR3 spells CASSYRGSGTEAFF. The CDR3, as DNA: TGTGCCAGCAGCTACAGGGGCTCCGGCACTGAAGCTTTCTTT.

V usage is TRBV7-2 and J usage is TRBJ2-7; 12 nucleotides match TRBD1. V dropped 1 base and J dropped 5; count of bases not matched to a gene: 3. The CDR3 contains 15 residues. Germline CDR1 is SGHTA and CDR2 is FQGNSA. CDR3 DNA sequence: TGTGCCAGCAGCTTAGTCGGGACAGGGGGCCACGAGCAGTACTTC. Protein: CASSLVGTGGHEQYF.

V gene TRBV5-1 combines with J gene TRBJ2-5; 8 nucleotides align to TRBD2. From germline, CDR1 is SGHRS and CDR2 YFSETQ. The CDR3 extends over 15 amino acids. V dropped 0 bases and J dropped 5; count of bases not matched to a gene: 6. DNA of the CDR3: TGCGCCAGCAGCTTGGGAGGACTAGCCGGGGAGACCCAGTACTTC. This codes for CASSLGGLAGETQYF.

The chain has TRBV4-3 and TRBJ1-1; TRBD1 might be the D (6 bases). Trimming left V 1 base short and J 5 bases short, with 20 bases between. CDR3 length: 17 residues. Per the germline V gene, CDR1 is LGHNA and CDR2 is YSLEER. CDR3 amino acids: CASSQGGGAASGTEAFF. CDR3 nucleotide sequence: TGCGCCAGCAGCCAAGGCGGGGGGGCAGCCTCGGGGACTGAAGCTTTCTTT.

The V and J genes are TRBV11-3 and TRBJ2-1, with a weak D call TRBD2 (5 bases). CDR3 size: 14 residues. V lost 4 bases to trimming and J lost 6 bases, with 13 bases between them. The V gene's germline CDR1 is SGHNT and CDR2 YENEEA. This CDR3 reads CASSSLGSINEQFF. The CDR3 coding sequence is TGTGCCAGCAGCTCCTTGGGGAGCATCAATGAGCAGTTCTTC.

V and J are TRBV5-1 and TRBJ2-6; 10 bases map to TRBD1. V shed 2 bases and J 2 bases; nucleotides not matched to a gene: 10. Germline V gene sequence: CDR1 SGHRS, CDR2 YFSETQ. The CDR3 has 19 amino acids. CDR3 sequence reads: CASSLNVGQGLTGANVLTF. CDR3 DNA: TGCGCCAGCAGCTTAAACGTGGGACAGGGGTTAACTGGGGCCAACGTCCTGACTTTC.

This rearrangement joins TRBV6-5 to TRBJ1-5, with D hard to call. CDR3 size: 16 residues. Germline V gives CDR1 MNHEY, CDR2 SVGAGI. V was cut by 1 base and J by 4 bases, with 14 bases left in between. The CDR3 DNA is TGTGCCAGCAGTTACTTAGTGGCACAAATAAATCAGCCCCAGCATTTT. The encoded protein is CASSYLVAQINQPQHF.

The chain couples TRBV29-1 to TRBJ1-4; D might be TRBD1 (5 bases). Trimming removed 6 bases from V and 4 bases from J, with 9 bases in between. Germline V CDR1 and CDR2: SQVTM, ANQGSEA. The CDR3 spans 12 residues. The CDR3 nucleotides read TGCAGCGTAAAGGGGTATAATGAAAAACTGTTTTTT. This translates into CSVKGYNEKLFF.

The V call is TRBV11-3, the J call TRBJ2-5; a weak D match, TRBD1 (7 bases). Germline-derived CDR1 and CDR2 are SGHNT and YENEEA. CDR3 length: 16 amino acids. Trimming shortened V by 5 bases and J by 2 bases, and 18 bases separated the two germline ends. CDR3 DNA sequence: TGTGCCAGCAGCCCCCAGGGGGGCAACCTGCAAGAGACCCAGTACTTC. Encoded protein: CASSPQGGNLQETQYF.

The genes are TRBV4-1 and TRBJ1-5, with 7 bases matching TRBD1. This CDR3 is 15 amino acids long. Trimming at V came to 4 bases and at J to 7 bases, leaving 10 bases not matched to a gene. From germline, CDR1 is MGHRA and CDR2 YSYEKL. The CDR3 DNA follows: TGCGCCAGCAGCCTCGATCACAGGGGCCGGCAGCCCCAGCATTTT. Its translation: CASSLDHRGRQPQHF.

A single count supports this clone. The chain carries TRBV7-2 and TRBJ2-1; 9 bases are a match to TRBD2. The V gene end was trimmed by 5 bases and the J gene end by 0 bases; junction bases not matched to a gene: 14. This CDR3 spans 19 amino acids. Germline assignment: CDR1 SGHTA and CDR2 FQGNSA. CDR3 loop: CASSPRGSGRMGSYNEQFF. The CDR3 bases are TGTGCCAGCAGCCCCAGGGGTAGCGGGAGAATGGGCTCCTACAATGAGCAGTTCTTC.

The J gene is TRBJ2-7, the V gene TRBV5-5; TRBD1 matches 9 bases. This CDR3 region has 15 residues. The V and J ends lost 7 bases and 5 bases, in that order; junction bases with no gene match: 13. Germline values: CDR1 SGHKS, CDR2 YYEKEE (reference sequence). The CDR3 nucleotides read TGTGCCAGCTCTCCCCCCGGGACAGGGAGTCACGAGCAGTACTTC. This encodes CASSPPGTGSHEQYF.

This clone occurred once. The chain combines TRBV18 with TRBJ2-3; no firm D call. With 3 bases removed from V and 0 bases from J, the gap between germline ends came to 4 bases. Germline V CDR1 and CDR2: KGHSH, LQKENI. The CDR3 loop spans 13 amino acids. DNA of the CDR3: TGTGCCAGCTCACCTTCTAGCACAGATACGCAGTATTTT. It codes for CASSPSSTDTQYF.

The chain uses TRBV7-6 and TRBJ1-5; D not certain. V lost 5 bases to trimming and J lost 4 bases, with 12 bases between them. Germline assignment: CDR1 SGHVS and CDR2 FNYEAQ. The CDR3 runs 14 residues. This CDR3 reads CASSLDGANQPQHF. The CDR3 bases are TGTGCCAGCAGCCTGGACGGCGCTAATCAGCCCCAGCATTTT.

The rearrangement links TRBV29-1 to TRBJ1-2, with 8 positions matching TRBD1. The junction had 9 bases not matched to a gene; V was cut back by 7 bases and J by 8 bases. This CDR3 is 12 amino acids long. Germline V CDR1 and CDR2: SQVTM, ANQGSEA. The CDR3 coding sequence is TGCAGCGCCGGAGACAGGGGAGGAGGCTACACCTTC. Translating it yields CSAGDRGGGYTF.

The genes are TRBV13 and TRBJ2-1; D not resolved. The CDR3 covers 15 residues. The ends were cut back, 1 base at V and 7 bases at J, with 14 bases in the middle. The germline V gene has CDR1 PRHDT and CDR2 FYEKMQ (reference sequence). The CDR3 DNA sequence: TGTGCCAGCAGCTTAGCGGCCCACTTGTTTAATGAGCAGTTCTTC. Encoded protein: CASSLAAHLFNEQFF.

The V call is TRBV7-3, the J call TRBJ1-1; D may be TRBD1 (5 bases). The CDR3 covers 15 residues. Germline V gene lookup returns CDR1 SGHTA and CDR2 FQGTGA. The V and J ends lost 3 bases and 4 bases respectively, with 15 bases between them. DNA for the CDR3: TGTGCCAGCAGCTTTGGGGGTCCCGTAACCACTGAAGCTTTCTTT. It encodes CASSFGGPVTTEAFF.

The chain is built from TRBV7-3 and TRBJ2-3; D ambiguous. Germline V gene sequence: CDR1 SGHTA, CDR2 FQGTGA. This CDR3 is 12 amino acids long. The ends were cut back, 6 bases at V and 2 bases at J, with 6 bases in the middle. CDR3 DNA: TGTGCCAGCAGTCTCGACACAGATACGCAGTATTTT. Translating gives CASSLDTDTQYF.